These 11 T cell receptor beta chains originate from one sample sequenced in a study of OX40 agonist ivuxolimab in advanced cancers. The protocol was immunoSEQ multiplex PCR, while the TCRdb copy is restricted to in-frame clones and leaves out a portion. Of approximately 81,000 clones in the sample, 90% to 95% were seen once. The source was CD4+ or CD8+ T cells sorted from blood, collected in a trial of the OX40 agonist ivuxolimab. These receptors were collected from an adult with an advanced solid tumor such as melanoma, head and neck, liver or kidney cancer.

The V and J genes are TRBV4-3 and TRBJ2-5, with D possibly being TRBD2 (5 bases). The CDR3 runs 15 residues. Germline CDR1 reads LGHNA; CDR2 reads YSLEER. V lost 3 bases and J 4 bases, leaving 15 bases between the germline ends. This CDR3 is CASSHYRGGAETQYF. For the CDR3, the DNA is TGCGCCAGCAGCCATTATCGGGGTGGAGCAGAGACCCAGTACTTC.

The chain has TRBV4-1 and TRBJ1-5, with D maybe TRBD1 (5 bases). V shed 4 bases and J shed 2 bases, with 12 bases lying between them. This CDR3 is built from 15 residues. The V gene's germline CDR1 is MGHRA and CDR2 YSYEKL. CDR3: CASSLVGGRNQPQHF. As DNA, the CDR3 is TGCGCCAGCAGCCTGGTTGGGGGACGCAATCAGCCCCAGCATTTT.

The V call is TRBV27, the J call TRBJ2-7; TRBD1 agrees at 12 bases. This CDR3 has 18 residues. Germline-derived CDR1 and CDR2 are MNHEY and SMNVEV (reference sequence). The V and J ends lost 4 bases and 0 bases, in that order; junction bases with no gene match: 10. In DNA form, the CDR3 reads TGTGCCAGCAGTTCGACCGGGACAGGGGGCGTCTCCTCCTACGAGCAGTACTTC. Encoded protein: CASSSTGTGGVSSYEQYF.

The chain is built from TRBV2 and TRBJ1-3; TRBD1 aligns across 7 bases. J was trimmed by 0 bases and V by 6 bases; bases with no gene match: 14. The CDR3 is 18 amino acids. Germline lookup yields CDR1 SNHLY and CDR2 FYNNEI. CDR3: CASSRTGAHFSSGNTIYF. The CDR3 DNA follows: TGTGCCAGCAGCAGAACAGGGGCCCACTTTAGCTCTGGAAACACCATATATTTT.

The chain carries TRBV7-9 and TRBJ2-7, with D uncertain. The length of the CDR3 is 11 residues. Trimming removed 5 bases at V and 7 bases at J, with 9 bases between. Germline V CDR1 and CDR2: SEHNR, FQNEAQ (reference sequence). In DNA form, the CDR3 reads TGTGCCAGCAGCGCTCTGGGGGAGCAGTACTTC. Translating it yields CASSALGEQYF. The entire variable domain, with the rest obtained from reference TRBV7-9 and TRBJ2-7, is as follows: DTGVSQNPRHKITKRGQNVTFRCDPISEHNRLYWYRQTLGQGPEFLTYFQNEAQLEKSRLLSDRFSAERPKGSFSTLEIQRTEQGDSAMYLCASSALGEQYFGPGTRLTVT.

The chain employs TRBV4-3 and TRBJ2-1, with a weak D call TRBD2 (5 bases). The CDR3 contains 16 residues. The ends were cut back, 0 bases at V and 9 bases at J, with 18 bases in the middle. In germline, CDR1 is LGHNA, CDR2 YSLEER. The CDR3 DNA reads TGCGCCAGCAGCCAAGAGACGGGGTGGCAGGAGGCTGAGCAGTTCTTC. Translating it yields CASSQETGWQEAEQFF.

The chain has TRBV7-6 and TRBJ2-2; D unresolved. The CDR3 totals 15 residues. In germline, CDR1 is SGHVS, CDR2 FNYEAQ. V lost 4 bases and J 4 bases, leaving 13 bases between the germline ends. CDR3 coding DNA: TGTGCCAGCAGCTCCCCGGGCCCCCGCACCGGGGAGCTGTTTTTT. Its protein product is CASSSPGPRTGELFF.

In DNA form, the CDR3 reads TGTGCCAGCAGCCCCCCACCCGGGGCCATTGGCTACACCTTC. Translating it yields CASSPPPGAIGYTF. The rearrangement links TRBV6-6 to TRBJ1-2, with D possibly TRBD1 on 5 matching bases. CDR3 length equals 14 residues. Germline lookup yields CDR1 MNHNY and CDR2 SVGAGI (reference sequence). Trimming shortened V by 6 bases and J by 7 bases, and 18 bases separated the two germline ends.

V and J are TRBV4-3 and TRBJ2-5; the D gene is possibly TRBD1 (6 bases). The assigned J gene may be wrong: the sequence end matches TRBJ2-7 better. Germline V gene data show CDR1 as LGHNA and CDR2 as YSLEER. This CDR3 contains 13 residues. In DNA, the CDR3 is TGCGCCAGCAGCCTCGGACAGCCTTACGAGCAGTACTTC. Amino acid sequence: CASSLGQPYEQYF.

V and J are TRBV5-1 and TRBJ2-1; 7 positions agree with TRBD2. V lost 6 bases and J lost 4; bases outside the gene matches: 4. The germline V gene encodes CDR1 SGHRS and CDR2 YFSETQ. This CDR3 is built from 13 residues. The CDR3 is CASTGGKYNEQFF. CDR3 nucleotide sequence: TGCGCCAGCACCGGGGGGAAATACAATGAGCAGTTCTTC.

The V and J genes are TRBV2 and TRBJ2-1; no definite D call. The V gene lost 3 bases and the J gene lost 5 bases, with 8 bases spanning the gap. The CDR3 spans 13 residues. Germline values: CDR1 SNHLY, CDR2 FYNNEI. CDR3: CASSEWRDNEQFF. In nucleotides, the CDR3 is TGTGCCAGCAGTGAGTGGCGAGACAATGAGCAGTTCTTC.